The sequence of this T cell receptor (beta chain) was determined in a study of regulatory T cells in long-lasting Graves disease. For TCR beta, libraries came from iRepertoire HTBI primers and Arm-PCR of CDR3 regions. TCRdb independently ran MiXCR on the multiplex PCR reads; one entry per CDR3 protein. The profile shows 390,000 or so distinct CDR3 sequences, about an eighth of them singletons. Per germline, CDR1 SGHVS and CDR2 FQNEAQ. The V gene lost 2 bases and the J gene lost 3 bases, with 5 bases spanning the gap. The CDR3 spans 12 residues. Stated time point: newly diagnosed GD, antithyroid drugs for less than 3 months. Construction of the TCR library relied on RNA isolated from PBMCs. This clonotype was observed at least ten times. These data were also filed under a second study, of T cells in Graves' hyperthyroidism and ophthalmopathy. That work states: HTBI primers were employed in a first-round RT-PCR of the TCR CDR3.

The specimen comprised peripheral blood mononuclear cells (PBMCs), sampled at new diagnosis, from a patient treated with antithyroid drugs. The chain uses TRBV7-8 and TRBJ2-7; D might be TRBD1 (5 bases). This clonotype was obtained from a young woman with Graves disease. Written as DNA, the CDR3 is TGTGCCAGCAGCTTACAGGGCTACGAGCAGTACGTC. Residues: CASSLQGYEQYV.